Described below is a single T cell receptor beta chain sequence and its context. What it binds is not known. The source of the sample is a study of shared clonotypes between healthy human individuals. Some clones are missing from TCRdb's copy, which holds only in-frame ones; the method was immunoSEQ multiplex PCR. The sample lists fewer than 350,000 clones, 87% occurring once. Every donor, a Caucasian adult, lived in Nashville, Tennessee. General observations from the study: Lower generation probabilities were found for non-shared clonotypes than for those shared by all four donors. Blood alone was sampled, and tissue repertoires likely differ. An anticipated effect of sequencing depth on clonotype sharing among donors was recognized.

The V end lost 0 bases, the J end lost 3 bases, and 6 bases lay between the germline ends. CDR3 length: 13 residues. Germline-derived CDR1 and CDR2 are SGDLS and YYNGEE. This rearrangement joins TRBV9 to TRBJ1-2; no definite D call. The sample consisted of memory CD8+ T cells sorted from blood. The subset is: CD45RO+ cells pooled with CCR7-negative TemRA cells. The receptor was isolated from a man between 18 and 35 years old in good health. CDR3 nucleotides: TGTGCCAGCAGCGTAGCCGGGCACTATGGCTACACCTTC. It specifies CASSVAGHYGYTF.